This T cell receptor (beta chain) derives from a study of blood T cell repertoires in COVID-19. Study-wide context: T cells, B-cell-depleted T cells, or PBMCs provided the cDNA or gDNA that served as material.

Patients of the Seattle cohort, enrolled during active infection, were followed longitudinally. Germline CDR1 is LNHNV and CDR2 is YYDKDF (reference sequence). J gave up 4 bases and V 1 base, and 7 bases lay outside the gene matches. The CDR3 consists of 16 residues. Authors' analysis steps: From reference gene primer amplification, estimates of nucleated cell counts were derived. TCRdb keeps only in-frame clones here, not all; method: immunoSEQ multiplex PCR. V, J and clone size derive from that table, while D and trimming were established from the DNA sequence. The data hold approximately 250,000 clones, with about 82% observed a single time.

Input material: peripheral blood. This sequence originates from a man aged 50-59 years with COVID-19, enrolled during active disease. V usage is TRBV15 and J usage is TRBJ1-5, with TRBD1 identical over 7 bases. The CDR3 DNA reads TGTGCCACCAGCAGAGTGAGACAGGGCCCGAATCAGCCCCAGCATTTT. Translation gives CATSRVRQGPNQPQHF.